These T cell receptor beta chains were read from a single sample in a study of cytomegalovirus exposure and HLA in healthy donors. This table comes from immunoSEQ multiplex PCR, and its TCRdb copy is limited to in-frame clones, with some not included. The table includes some 200,000 clones, 75% to 85% detected once. The sequenced sample was PBMCs. The receptors were gathered from a girl aged 5 to 17 in good health and CMV-seropositive. CDR3s include the opening cysteine and the closing phenylalanine or tryptophan. A D gene is named only where the DNA matches it firmly. Expanded clones get a size class; other rows say once, few or many, or leave the size out.

abundance	d_gene	j_gene	v_gene	CDR3nt	CDR3aa
.	.	TRBJ2-7	TRBV11-2	TGTGCCAGCAGCCCGGAGGCCGCCAACTACGAGCAGTACTTC	CASSPEAANYEQYF
.	TRBD2	TRBJ2-5	TRBV4-1	TGCGCCAGCAGCCACGGAGCTAGCGGGGGGGCGTGGGAGACCCAGTACTTC	CASSHGASGGAWETQYF
.	TRBD1	TRBJ1-5	TRBV5-3	TGTGCCAGACACCAGACAGGGGGAATTAGCAATCAGCCCCAGCATTTT	CARHQTGGISNQPQHF
.	TRBD1	TRBJ1-2	TRBV7-9	TGTGCCAGCAGGTCTAACTTCGGGACAGGGGGCGAGGGCTACACCTTC	CASRSNFGTGGEGYTF
once	.	TRBJ1-6	TRBV6-5	TGTGCCAGCAGTAGCCGGAATTCACCCCTCCACTTT	CASSSRNSPLHF
.	.	TRBJ1-5	TRBV6-1	TGTGCCAGCAGTGGCAGGGTCGATCAGCCCCAGCATTTT	CASSGRVDQPQHF
.	.	TRBJ2-3	TRBV11-2	TGTGCCAGCAGCTCCCAGATCAGTTCTAGCACAGATACGCAGTATTTT	CASSSQISSSTDTQYF
once	.	TRBJ1-1	TRBV11-3	TGTGCCAGCAGCTTAGGCCAGGGTTCCACTGAAGCTTTCTTT	CASSLGQGSTEAFF
.	.	TRBJ2-1	TRBV11-2	TGTGCCAGCAGCCTAAACAGGTACAATGAGCAGTTCTTC	CASSLNRYNEQFF
.	.	TRBJ2-3	TRBV6-6	TGTGCCAGCACGGCGGGGAGCACAGATACGCAGTATTTT	CASTAGSTDTQYF
.	TRBD1	TRBJ1-1	TRBV9	TGTGCCAGCAGCCCACAGACGGACAGGTGGAGTGAAGCTTTCTTT	CASSPQTDRWSEAFF
.	.	TRBJ1-1	TRBV11-2	TGTGCCAGCAGCCAGGGGTTGGACACTGAAGCTTTCTTT	CASSQGLDTEAFF
once	TRBD2	TRBJ2-7	TRBV18	TGTGCCAGCTCACACTCTGGACTAGCGGTAAACTACGAGCAGTACTTC	CASSHSGLAVNYEQYF
.	.	TRBJ1-1	TRBV18	TGTGCCAGCTCACCAGGCAGGGAGGCTGAAGCTTTCTTT	CASSPGREAEAFF
.	.	TRBJ2-2	TRBV23-1	TGCGCCACCGAAAATCACTCTGGTACCGGGGAGCTGTTTTTT	CATENHSGTGELFF
.	.	TRBJ1-2	TRBV2	TGTGCCAGCAGGGAGGGGACTGTCTATGGCTACACCTTC	CASREGTVYGYTF
.	TRBD1	TRBJ1-4	TRBV5-1	TGCGCCAGCAGCCCTACAGGGGGAACAACTAATGAAAAACTGTTTTTT	CASSPTGGTTNEKLFF
few	.	TRBJ1-6	TRBV19	TGTGCCAGCCGGGGGGGCTACAGTGCGAATAATTCACCCCTCCACTTT	CASRGGYSANNSPLHF
.	TRBD2	TRBJ2-2	TRBV18	TGTGCCAGCTCACCCCCAGGAGCGACTAGCGGGGGGGCCCGGGAGCTGTTTTTT	CASSPPGATSGGARELFF
.	TRBD2	TRBJ2-1	TRBV11-2	TGTGCCAGCAGCTTAGGGACTAGCGGGTGGAGGGATGAGCAGTTCTTC	CASSLGTSGWRDEQFF
.	.	TRBJ2-4	TRBV2	TGTGCCAGCGTTGGCCCCTTTGAGGGTGTAAACATTCAGTACTTC	CASVGPFEGVNIQYF
few	TRBD1	TRBJ1-6	TRBV15	TGTGCCACCAGCGACGACAGGGAGGCTTCACCCCTCCACTTT	CATSDDREASPLHF
.	.	TRBJ2-3	TRBV27	TGTGCCACCTGCCAGATGGATACGCAGTATTTT	CATCQMDTQYF
.	TRBD2	TRBJ2-7	TRBV6-4	TGTGCCAGACTAGCGGCCAGCTCCTACGAGCAGTACTTC	CARLAASSYEQYF